Listed here are 20 T cell receptor beta chains from one sample, sequenced in a study of cytomegalovirus exposure and HLA in healthy donors. The PCR contained 60 Vbeta and 13 Jbeta primers. Sequenced by immunoSEQ multiplex PCR; TCRdb stores in-frame clones only, minus some. Of 90,000 to 110,000 clones in the sample, less than 70% are singletons; the top ten hold roughly 5.3%. Input material: PBMCs. Receptor source: a woman in her seventies in good health and CMV-seropositive.

This clone has more than one count but fewer than ten. The rearrangement uses TRBV11-2 and TRBJ2-1; D possibly corresponds to TRBD2 (5 bases). The CDR3 totals 12 residues. Trimming took 0 bases from V and 15 from J, leaving 12 bases between them. Germline values: CDR1 SGHAT, CDR2 FQNNGV. DNA of the CDR3: TGTGCCAGCAGCTTAGAGGCTTCCCGGGGGTTCTTC. Its protein is CASSLEASRGFF.

This clone was counted between two and nine times. V and J are TRBV6-5 and TRBJ1-2; tentatively, D is TRBD1 (6 bases). The V end lost 5 bases, the J end lost 4 bases, and 14 bases lay between the germline ends. The CDR3 length is 14 residues. Per germline, CDR1 MNHEY and CDR2 SVGAGI. The CDR3 DNA reads as TGTGCCAGCAGTACACAGGGTAGACCCTATGGCTACACCTTC. Amino acids: CASSTQGRPYGYTF.

The chain links TRBV5-6 to TRBJ1-4; 7 bases fit TRBD1. Germline assignment: CDR1 SGHDT and CDR2 YYEEEE. J lost 5 bases, V lost 4 bases, and 5 bases had no gene match. CDR3 length equals 14 residues. CDR3 DNA sequence: TGTGCCAGCAGCCGGGGACAGAACAATGAAAAACTGTTTTTT. Translation: CASSRGQNNEKLFF. Together with reference TRBV5-6 and TRBJ1-4, the CDR3 gives the full variable domain: DAGVTQSPTHLIKTRGQQVTLRCSPKSGHDTVSWYQQALGQGPQFIFQYYEEEERQRGNFPDRFSGHQFPNYSSELNVNALLLGDSALYLCASSRGQNNEKLFFGSGTQLSVL.

This chain joins TRBV11-3 and TRBJ2-1; D unclear. Germline V gene data show CDR1 as SGHNT and CDR2 as YENEEA. Trimming took 0 bases from V and 6 from J, leaving 9 bases between them. The CDR3 totals 14 residues. The CDR3 reads CASSLDSTVNEQFF. The CDR3 nucleotides are TGTGCCAGCAGCTTAGATAGTACAGTCAATGAGCAGTTCTTC.

The chain couples TRBV4-1 to TRBJ2-1, with 9 bases aligning to TRBD2. Trimming at V came to 3 bases and at J to 5 bases, leaving 8 bases not matched to a gene. The CDR3 spans 16 residues. CDR1 is MGHRA and CDR2 is YSYEKL in the germline V gene. In nucleotides, the CDR3 is TGCGCCAGCAGCCACGACGATAGCGGGGGTGACAATGAGCAGTTCTTC. It translates to CASSHDDSGGDNEQFF.

The chain combines TRBV14 with TRBJ2-1; perhaps TRBD2 as D (5 bases). Trimming shortened V by 2 bases and J by 4 bases, and 12 bases separated the two germline ends. Per germline, CDR1 SGHDN and CDR2 FVKESK. The CDR3 has 15 residues. The CDR3: CASSQTGNAYNEQFF. DNA of the CDR3: TGTGCCAGCAGCCAAACCGGGAACGCTTACAATGAGCAGTTCTTC.

This chain uses TRBV7-9 with TRBJ2-3; 8 bases agree with TRBD1. The germline V gene encodes CDR1 SEHNR and CDR2 FQNEAQ (reference sequence). The CDR3 is 16 residues long. With 5 bases clipped from V and 2 bases from J, the junction kept 9 bases outside the gene matches. CDR3 protein: CASSPVGTGATDTQYF. The CDR3 DNA is TGTGCCAGCAGCCCCGTCGGGACAGGTGCCACAGATACGCAGTATTTT.

This clone was seen more than once but under ten times. V usage is TRBV18 and J usage is TRBJ1-1; TRBD1 aligns across 8 bases. Trimming at V came to 3 bases and at J to 3 bases, leaving 6 bases not matched to a gene. The CDR3 runs to 15 residues. The germline V gene encodes CDR1 KGHSH and CDR2 LQKENI. The CDR3 here is CASSPFGQGYTEAFF. CDR3 DNA: TGTGCCAGCTCACCGTTCGGACAGGGATACACTGAAGCTTTCTTT.

V gene TRBV30 combines with J gene TRBJ1-1, with TRBD1 identical over 7 bases. The CDR3 has 11 residues. With 4 bases clipped from V and 6 bases from J, the junction kept 2 bases outside the gene matches. CDR1 and CDR2 from the germline V gene are GTSNPN and SVGIG (reference sequence). CDR3: CAWKGTAEAFF. CDR3 DNA sequence: TGTGCCTGGAAGGGGACAGCTGAAGCTTTCTTT.

The chain links TRBV9 to TRBJ1-3; D unclear. This CDR3 has 14 residues. The germline V gene encodes CDR1 SGDLS and CDR2 YYNGEE. Trimming shortened V by 2 bases and J by 2 bases, and 8 bases separated the two germline ends. CDR3 in DNA: TGTGCCAGCAGCGTGGGCGAAACTGGAAACACCATATATTTT. Amino acid sequence: CASSVGETGNTIYF.

This sequence joins TRBV28 and TRBJ2-5, with 12 bases aligning to TRBD1. V lost 6 bases and J lost 5; bases outside the gene matches: 10. Germline V CDR1 and CDR2: MDHEN, SYDVKM. There are 16 residues in the CDR3. The CDR3 protein is CASSGGTGGAGETQYF. The CDR3 region has the DNA TGTGCCAGCAGCGGAGGGACAGGGGGCGCGGGTGAGACCCAGTACTTC.

The gene calls are TRBV19 and TRBJ1-2; a weak D match, TRBD1 (6 bases). Germline CDR1 is LNHDA and CDR2 is SQIVND (reference sequence). The CDR3 contains 15 residues. The V end was cut by 7 bases, the J end by 1 base, with 16 bases between. CDR3 sequence reads: CASTAGVNFNYGYTF. CDR3 coding DNA: TGTGCCAGTACCGCAGGGGTAAACTTTAACTATGGCTACACCTTC.

The genes are TRBV27 and TRBJ2-6, with 8 bases matching TRBD1. CDR3 size: 18 residues. In germline, CDR1 is MNHEY, CDR2 SMNVEV (reference sequence). V dropped 0 bases and J dropped 2; count of bases not matched to a gene: 6. Here the CDR3 reads CASSLSPQGAAGANVLTF. The CDR3 DNA sequence: TGTGCCAGCAGTTTATCCCCTCAGGGGGCGGCTGGGGCCAACGTCCTGACTTTC.

The V and J genes are TRBV7-2 and TRBJ1-2; 8 bases map to TRBD1. CDR1 and CDR2 from the germline V gene are SGHTA and FQGNSA. Germline trimming cut 5 bases from V and 7 bases from J; bases unmatched to any gene: 6. The CDR3 length is 13 residues. CDR3 loop: CASSRQGRRGYTF. The CDR3, as DNA: TGTGCCAGCAGCCGACAGGGGCGGCGTGGCTACACCTTC.

The J gene is TRBJ1-4, the V gene TRBV16; D ambiguous. V was trimmed by 0 bases and J by 8 bases, leaving 7 bases between them. This CDR3 spans 13 amino acids. Germline CDR1 and CDR2: KGHSY and FQNENV. The CDR3 coding sequence is TGTGCCAGCAGCCAATCGACAACCGAAAAACTGTTTTTT. The encoded protein is CASSQSTTEKLFF.

The V call is TRBV6-5, the J call TRBJ2-7; 7 nucleotides match TRBD1. Trimming at V came to 1 base and at J to 6 bases, leaving 3 bases not matched to a gene. Germline V gene lookup returns CDR1 MNHEY and CDR2 SVGAGI. This CDR3 has 13 residues. CDR3 region: CASSYFTGVEQYF. The CDR3 DNA is TGTGCCAGCAGTTACTTTACAGGGGTCGAGCAGTACTTC.

This clone was seen at least ten times. The rearrangement links TRBV5-1 to TRBJ1-2, with D tentatively TRBD1 (5 bases). The V gene lost 1 base and the J gene lost 5 bases, with 15 bases spanning the gap. This CDR3 contains 15 residues. Germline lookup yields CDR1 SGHRS and CDR2 YFSETQ. The CDR3 sequence: CASSLSFTGPYGYTF. CDR3 coding DNA: TGCGCCAGCAGCTTGAGTTTCACAGGCCCGTATGGCTACACCTTC.

This chain uses TRBV2 with TRBJ1-2, with 9 bases identical to TRBD1. V trimming: 10 bases; J trimming: 3 bases; junction bases outside the gene matches: 21. Germline V gives CDR1 SNHLY, CDR2 FYNNEI. The CDR3 runs to 18 residues. As DNA, the CDR3 is TGTGCCACCCCTATGACCCGGACAGGGGAAGAGTCTCACTATGGCTACACCTTC. Residues: CATPMTRTGEESHYGYTF.

V is TRBV5-5 and J is TRBJ2-7; TRBD2 aligns across 11 bases. The germline CDR1 and CDR2 sequences are SGHKS and YYEKEE (reference sequence). The CDR3 sequence is 15 residues long. V lost 3 bases to trimming and J lost 4 bases; unmatched junction nucleotides: 6. CDR3 in amino acids: CASSWGLAAKYEQYF. In DNA form, the CDR3 reads TGTGCCAGCAGCTGGGGACTAGCGGCCAAGTACGAGCAGTACTTC.

The rearrangement uses TRBV7-6 and TRBJ2-2; 11 nucleotides align to TRBD1. The germline V gene encodes CDR1 SGHVS and CDR2 FNYEAQ. This CDR3 region has 15 residues. The junction had 3 bases not matched to a gene; V was cut back by 4 bases and J by 5 bases. The CDR3 protein is CASSWGQGVTGELFF. The CDR3 region has the DNA TGTGCCAGCAGCTGGGGACAGGGGGTGACCGGGGAGCTGTTTTTT.